This TCR beta chain was profiled in a study of T cells in Graves' hyperthyroidism and ophthalmopathy (dated by TCRdb to the late 2010s). Describing the broader study: Peripheral blood was sampled at the time of initial diagnosis, prior to any treatment. After sampling, hyperthyroidism patients received methimazole starting at 30 mg daily, and ophthalmopathy patients received high-dose intravenous methylprednisolone. An independent validation cohort of around 20 hyperthyroidism patients and more than 15 patients who later progressed to ophthalmopathy tested prospective prediction of ophthalmopathy. To identify TCR V-J signatures that set the groups apart, the researchers used a discovery cohort of more than 95 patients, made up of around 40 with Graves' ophthalmopathy and 55 to 65 with stable Graves' hyperthyroidism. In about 6 Graves' hyperthyroidism patients, the study also compared T-cell repertoires from thyroid tissue with T-cell repertoires from blood. The 100 discovery patients were randomly divided into training and test sets at a 7:3 ratio. TCR Vbeta CDR3 sequencing of approximately 140 peripheral blood samples (more than 40 ophthalmopathy, some 75 hyperthyroidism and 17 progressor patients) is reported in the paper. Summary of the overall study and its limitations: Sample size was not statistically predetermined, and investigators were not blinded to group allocation. Blood samples also contained most of the expanded thyroid clonotypes (frequency above 0.001), which suggests that blood repertoires may reflect thyroid immune responses. In validation, the model predicted progression to ophthalmopathy a median of roughly 6.2 months before onset, with roughly 70% sensitivity and about 75% specificity. A model built on a 13 V-J signature distinguished ophthalmopathy from stable hyperthyroidism, reaching roughly 88% sensitivity and 81.08% specificity in cross-validation and 80%/75% in testing.

Amplification of TCR beta CDR3 regions was carried out from RNA transcripts. A first-round RT-PCR of the TCR CDR3 used the HTBI primer set with the Qiagen OneStep RT-PCR kit. A second multiplex PCR round built the libraries, followed by size selection and purification. Paired-end sequencing of the libraries was performed with 100 bp reads on an Illumina HiSeq2000. As for the authors' bioinformatics: SOAPnuke was used to process the raw data, with reads discarded if the reads contained adapters or uncalled bases, had a mean Phred below 15, or lacked an exact constant-primer or identifier match. COPE v1.2.5 was used to merge the high-quality paired reads, and each unique nucleotide sequence was defined as a clonotype. MiTCR v1.1 was used to align clonotypes to the IMGT TRBV, TRBD and TRBJ reference segments. The analysis was restricted to V-J combinations with a frequency above 0.0001, which together covered just over 99% of the repertoires. The TCS score was defined as the ratio of F50 (clonal expansion) to E x V (chaos), calculated using BLOSUM62-based TCRdist between CDR3 peptides within each V-J. Welch's t-statistics and random forest reduced around 550 V-J features to roughly 13, which were used in a naive Bayes classifier (R e1071). Through fastp at Q25 and MiXCR, TCRdb rebuilt clones from the public reads, retaining in-frame beta chains. Each CDR3 protein appears once, grouped with its most common genes and DNA. TCRdb's processing, not the study's, gives the V and J calls here. Within this sample are over 500,000 distinct CDR3 sequences, with 17% of them counted one time only. The ten most abundant clones make up roughly 18% of the sample.

The germline V gene specifies MNHNS as CDR1 and SASEGT as CDR2. The germline ends are 12 bases apart after V is trimmed by 1 base and J by 3 bases. The CDR3 spans 15 residues, from the cysteine through the phenylalanine. Just CDR3 DNA is preserved here, 45 bases in frame from base 1. Worth noting for this clonotype: The target of this receptor is not known. It has no much larger one-base neighbor in the sample; base qualities were not kept.

Moderately to severely active disease, a Clinical Activity Score of at least 3, a NOSPECS grade of at least 4, and a duration under 3 months were present in ophthalmopathy patients. Exclusion was applied to patients with uncontrolled infections, other autoimmune diseases, pregnancy or lactation. Diagnoses relied on clinical symptoms, serum thyroxine and TRAb, thyroid ultrasound and orbital computed tomography. PBMCs were separated from 10 ml of fresh peripheral blood using Ficoll-Paque density gradient centrifugation. Total RNA was extracted with Trizol reagent, and quality was checked on an Agilent 2100 Bioanalyzer.

The sample comprised blood. This receptor chain uses TRBV6-1 and TRBJ1-1, and the D gene may be TRBD1, 6 bases matching. The sequence came from a young woman with Graves' ophthalmopathy. The DNA sequence reads TGTGCCAGCAGTGAAGTTCAGGGGTCGTACACTGAAGCTTTCTTT. Its coded protein is CASSEVQGSYTEAFF.